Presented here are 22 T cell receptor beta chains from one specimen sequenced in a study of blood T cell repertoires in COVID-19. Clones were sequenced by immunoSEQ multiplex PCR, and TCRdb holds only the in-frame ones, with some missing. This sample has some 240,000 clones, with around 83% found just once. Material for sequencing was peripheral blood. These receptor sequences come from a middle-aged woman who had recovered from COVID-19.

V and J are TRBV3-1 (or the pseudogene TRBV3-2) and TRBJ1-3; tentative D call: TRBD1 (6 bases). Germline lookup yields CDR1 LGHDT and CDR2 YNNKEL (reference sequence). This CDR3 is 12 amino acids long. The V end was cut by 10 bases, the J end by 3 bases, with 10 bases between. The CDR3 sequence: CATLDSGNTIYF. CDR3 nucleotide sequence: TGTGCCACCTTGGACAGTGGAAACACCATATATTTT.

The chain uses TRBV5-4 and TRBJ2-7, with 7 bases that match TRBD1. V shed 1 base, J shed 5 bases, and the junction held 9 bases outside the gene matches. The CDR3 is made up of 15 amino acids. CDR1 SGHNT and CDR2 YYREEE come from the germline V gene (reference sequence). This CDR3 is CASSLYRGSRNEQYF. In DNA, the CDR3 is TGTGCCAGCAGCTTGTACAGGGGATCGAGAAACGAGCAGTACTTC.

Here the CDR3 reads CSASSLAGVSYEQYF. CDR3 in DNA: TGCAGTGCTAGTAGCCTAGCGGGGGTCTCCTACGAGCAGTACTTC. The gene calls are TRBV20-1 and TRBJ2-7, with 10 positions matching TRBD2. V was pared by 3 bases and J by 0 bases, with 5 bases of the junction left unmatched. The germline V gene encodes CDR1 DFQATT and CDR2 SNEGSKA (reference sequence). The CDR3 covers 15 residues.

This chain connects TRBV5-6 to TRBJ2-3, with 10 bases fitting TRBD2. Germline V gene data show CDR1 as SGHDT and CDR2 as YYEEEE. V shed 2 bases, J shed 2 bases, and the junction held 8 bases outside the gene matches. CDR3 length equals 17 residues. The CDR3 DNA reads TGTGCCAGCAGCTTTCTAATTAGCGGGGGGAACACAGATACGCAGTATTTT. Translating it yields CASSFLISGGNTDTQYF.

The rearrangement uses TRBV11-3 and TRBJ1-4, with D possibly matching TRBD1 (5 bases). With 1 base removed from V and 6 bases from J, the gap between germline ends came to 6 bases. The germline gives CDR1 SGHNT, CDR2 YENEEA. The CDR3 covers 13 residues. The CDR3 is CASSLATDEKLFF. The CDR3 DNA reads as TGTGCCAGCAGCTTAGCGACAGATGAAAAACTGTTTTTT. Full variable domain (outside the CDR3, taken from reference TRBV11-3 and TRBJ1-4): EAGVVQSPRYKIIEKKQPVAFWCNPISGHNTLYWYLQNLGQGPELLIRYENEEAVDDSQLPKDRFSAERLKGVDSTLKIQPAELGDSAVYLCASSLATDEKLFFGSGTQLSVL.

The CDR3 sequence: CASSLDPGPTFRNIQYF. For the CDR3, the DNA is TGTGCCAGCAGCTTAGATCCGGGTCCCACATTTAGGAACATTCAGTACTTC. The chain recombines TRBV11-3 with TRBJ2-4; D unresolved. V was pared by 0 bases and J by 7 bases, with 19 bases between. The CDR3 is 17 amino acids. Germline CDR1 is SGHNT and CDR2 is YENEEA.

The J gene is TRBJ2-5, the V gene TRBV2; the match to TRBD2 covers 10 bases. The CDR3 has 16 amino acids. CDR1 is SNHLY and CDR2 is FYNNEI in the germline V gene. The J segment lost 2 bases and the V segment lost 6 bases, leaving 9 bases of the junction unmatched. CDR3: CASRGTSGAPQETQYF. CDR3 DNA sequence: TGTGCCAGCAGGGGTACTAGCGGGGCCCCACAAGAGACCCAGTACTTC. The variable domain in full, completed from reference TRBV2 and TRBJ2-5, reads EPEVTQTPSHQVTQMGQEVILRCVPISNHLYFYWYRQILGQKVEFLVSFYNNEISEKSEIFDDQFSVERPDGSNFTLKIRSTKLEDSAMYFCASRGTSGAPQETQYFGPGTRLLVL.

CDR3 coding DNA: TGCGCCAGCAGCTTGGCGGGGGGCCAGGCGGATGAGCAGTTCTTC. It translates to CASSLAGGQADEQFF. V gene TRBV5-1 combines with J gene TRBJ2-1, with D possibly matching TRBD2 (7 bases). V lost 0 bases, J lost 8 bases, and 15 bases lay in between. This CDR3 spans 15 amino acids. CDR1 and CDR2 (germline): SGHRS, YFSETQ.

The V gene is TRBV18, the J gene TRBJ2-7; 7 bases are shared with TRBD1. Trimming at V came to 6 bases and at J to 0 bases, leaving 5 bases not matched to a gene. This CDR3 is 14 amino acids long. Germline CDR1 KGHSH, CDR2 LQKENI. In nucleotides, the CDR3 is TGTGCCAGCTCTACCGGGACAGACTCCTACGAGCAGTACTTC. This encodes CASSTGTDSYEQYF.

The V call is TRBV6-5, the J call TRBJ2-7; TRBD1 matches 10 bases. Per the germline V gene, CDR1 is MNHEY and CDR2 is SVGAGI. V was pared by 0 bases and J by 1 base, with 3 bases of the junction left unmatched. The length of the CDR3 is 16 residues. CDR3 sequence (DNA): TGTGCCAGCAGTTACTCTTGGGACAGGGGTTCCTACGAGCAGTACTTC. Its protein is CASSYSWDRGSYEQYF.

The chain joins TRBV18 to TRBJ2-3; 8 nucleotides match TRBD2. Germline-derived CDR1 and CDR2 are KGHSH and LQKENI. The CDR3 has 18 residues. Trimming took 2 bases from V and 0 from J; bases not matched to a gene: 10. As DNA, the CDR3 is TGTGCCAGCTCACCAGTGAGGGCGGGGGGCCCTAGCACAGATACGCAGTATTTT. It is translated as CASSPVRAGGPSTDTQYF.

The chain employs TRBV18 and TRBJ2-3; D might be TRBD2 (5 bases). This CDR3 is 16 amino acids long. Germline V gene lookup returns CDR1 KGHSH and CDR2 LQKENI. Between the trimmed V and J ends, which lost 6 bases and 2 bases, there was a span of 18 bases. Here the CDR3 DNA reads TGTGCCAGCTCTCCTTCGGGATTGGGATACACAGATACGCAGTATTTT. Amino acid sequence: CASSPSGLGYTDTQYF. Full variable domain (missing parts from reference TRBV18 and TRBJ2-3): NAGVMQNPRHLVRRRGQEARLRCSPMKGHSHVYWYRQLPEEGLKFMVYLQKENIIDESGMPKERFSAEFPKEGPSILRIQQVVRGDSAAYFCASSPSGLGYTDTQYFGPGTRLTVL.

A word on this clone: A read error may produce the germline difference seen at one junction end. CDR3 amino acids: CASSQGTSDGVSF. The CDR3 DNA follows: TGTGCCAGCAGCCAGGGGACATCCGATGGGGTATCTTTC. The V and J genes are TRBV3-1 (or the pseudogene TRBV3-2) and TRBJ2-7, with D tentatively TRBD1 (6 bases). There are 13 residues in the CDR3. Germline CDR1 LGHDT, CDR2 YNNKEL (reference sequence).

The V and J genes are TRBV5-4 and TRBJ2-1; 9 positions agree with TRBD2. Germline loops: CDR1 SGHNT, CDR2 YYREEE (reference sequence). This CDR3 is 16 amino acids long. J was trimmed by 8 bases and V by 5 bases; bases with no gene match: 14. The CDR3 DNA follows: TGTGCCAGCAGGAGTGGGGGCGCGGGGGGGCCAGATGAGCAGTTCTTC. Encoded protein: CASRSGGAGGPDEQFF.

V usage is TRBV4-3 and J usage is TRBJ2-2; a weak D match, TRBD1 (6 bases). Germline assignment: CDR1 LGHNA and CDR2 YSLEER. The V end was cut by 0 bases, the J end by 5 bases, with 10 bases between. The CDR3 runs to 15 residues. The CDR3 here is CASSQELGGTGELFF. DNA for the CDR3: TGCGCCAGCAGCCAAGAACTAGGGGGAACCGGGGAGCTGTTTTTT.

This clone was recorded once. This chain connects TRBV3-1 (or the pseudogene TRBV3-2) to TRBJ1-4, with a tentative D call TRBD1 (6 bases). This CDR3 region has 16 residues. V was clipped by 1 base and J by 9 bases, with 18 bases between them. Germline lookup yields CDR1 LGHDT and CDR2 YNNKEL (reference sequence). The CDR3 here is CASSQASGGGWKKLFF. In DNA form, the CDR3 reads TGTGCCAGCAGCCAAGCTAGTGGGGGGGGCTGGAAAAAACTGTTTTTT.

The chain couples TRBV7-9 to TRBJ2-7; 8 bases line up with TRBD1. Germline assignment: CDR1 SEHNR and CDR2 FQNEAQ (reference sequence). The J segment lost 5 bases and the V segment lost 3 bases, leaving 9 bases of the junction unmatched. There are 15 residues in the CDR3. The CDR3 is CASSLVGQGVHEQYF. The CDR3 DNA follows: TGTGCCAGCAGCTTGGTTGGACAGGGTGTCCACGAGCAGTACTTC.

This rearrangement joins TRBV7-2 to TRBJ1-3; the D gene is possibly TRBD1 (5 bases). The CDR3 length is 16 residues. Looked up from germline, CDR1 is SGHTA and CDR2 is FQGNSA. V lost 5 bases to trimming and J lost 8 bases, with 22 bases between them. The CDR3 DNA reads TGTGCCAGCAGCCGTAGCCACACCGGCAGGGCGGACACCATATATTTT. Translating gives CASSRSHTGRADTIYF. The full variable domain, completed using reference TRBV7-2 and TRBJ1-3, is GAGVSQSPSNKVTEKGKDVELRCDPISGHTALYWYRQSLGQGLEFLIYFQGNSAPDKSGLPSDRFSAERTGGSVSTLTIQRTQQEDSAVYLCASSRSHTGRADTIYFGEGSWLTVV.

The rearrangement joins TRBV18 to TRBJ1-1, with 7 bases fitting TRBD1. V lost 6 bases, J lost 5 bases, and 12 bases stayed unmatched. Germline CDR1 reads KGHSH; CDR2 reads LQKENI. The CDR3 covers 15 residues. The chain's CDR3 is CASSPGQAGWTEAFF. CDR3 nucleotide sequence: TGTGCCAGCTCCCCAGGACAGGCTGGATGGACTGAAGCTTTCTTT.

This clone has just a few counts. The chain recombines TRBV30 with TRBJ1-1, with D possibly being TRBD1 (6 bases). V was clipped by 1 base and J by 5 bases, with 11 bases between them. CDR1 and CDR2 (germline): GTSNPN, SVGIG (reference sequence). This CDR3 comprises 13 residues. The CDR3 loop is CAWSDGRGTEAFF. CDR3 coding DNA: TGTGCCTGGAGTGACGGGAGGGGGACTGAAGCTTTCTTT.

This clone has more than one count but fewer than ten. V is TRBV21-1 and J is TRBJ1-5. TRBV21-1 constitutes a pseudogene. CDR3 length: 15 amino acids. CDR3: CASTRRGEGIQPQHF. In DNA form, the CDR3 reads TGTGCCAGCACCAGGAGGGGAGAGGGGATTCAGCCCCAGCATTTT.

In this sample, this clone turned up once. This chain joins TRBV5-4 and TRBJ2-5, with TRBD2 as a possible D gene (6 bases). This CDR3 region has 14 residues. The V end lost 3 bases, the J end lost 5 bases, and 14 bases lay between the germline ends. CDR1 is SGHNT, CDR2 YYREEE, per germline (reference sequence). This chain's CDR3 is CASSYGTAHETQYF. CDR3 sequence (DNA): TGTGCCAGCAGCTATGGGACTGCTCATGAGACCCAGTACTTC. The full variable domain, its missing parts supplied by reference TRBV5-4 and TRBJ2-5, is ETGVTQSPTHLIKTRGQQVTLRCSSQSGHNTVSWYQQALGQGPQFIFQYYREEENGRGNFPPRFSGLQFPNYSSELNVNALELDDSALYLCASSYGTAHETQYFGPGTRLLVL.